These 10 T cell receptor beta chains share one sample of origin, sequenced in a study of T cell changes during pregnancy in multiple sclerosis. Here immunoSEQ multiplex PCR was the method, and the copy in TCRdb shows in-frame clones only, minus some. The data contain 70,000 to 95,000 clones, approximately 94% of them seen just once; the ten biggest clones take up 2% to 3%. This sample comprised peripheral blood, obtained after pregnancy. Receptors were obtained from a female donor in good health, enrolled as a control in a pregnancy study.

V and J are TRBV23-1 and TRBJ1-1, with D possibly matching TRBD1 (5 bases). TRBV23-1 is sorted into the ORF group, with uncertain function. The CDR3 is 19 amino acids. V was cut by 3 bases and J by 0 bases, with 23 bases left in between. CDR3: CASSQHNKSVIQVNTEAFF. The CDR3 DNA is TGCGCCAGCAGTCAGCACAATAAGAGCGTAATACAGGTGAACACTGAAGCTTTCTTT.

The gene calls are TRBV18 and TRBJ2-5, with TRBD2 matching over 9 bases. Trimming took 6 bases from V and 3 from J; bases not matched to a gene: 5. The length of the CDR3 is 14 residues. Germline CDR1 reads KGHSH; CDR2 reads LQKENI. Here the CDR3 reads CASSSGLAKETQYF. CDR3 in DNA: TGTGCCAGCTCCTCAGGACTAGCGAAAGAGACCCAGTACTTC.

The V call is TRBV19, the J call TRBJ2-1; no firm D call. The germline CDR1 and CDR2 sequences are LNHDA and SQIVND (reference sequence). V lost 2 bases and J lost 5, with 10 bases in between. The CDR3 runs to 14 residues. The CDR3 DNA is TGTGCCAGTAGTATAATGAGCTACGACAATGAGCAGTTCTTC. The encoded protein is CASSIMSYDNEQFF.

The V and J genes are TRBV29-1 and TRBJ2-7, with a tentative D call TRBD2 (5 bases). The CDR3 has 10 residues. Germline V CDR1 and CDR2: SQVTM, ANQGSEA. The V and J ends lost 5 bases and 7 bases respectively, with 9 bases between them. In nucleotides, the CDR3 is TGCAGCGTTACCGGGAAGGAGCAGTACTTC. This translates into CSVTGKEQYF.

The V call is TRBV6-1, the J call TRBJ2-3, with D tentatively TRBD2 (6 bases). V was clipped by 11 bases and J by 6 bases, with 21 bases between them. The CDR3 runs to 14 residues. The germline V gene encodes CDR1 MNHNS and CDR2 SASEGT. CDR3 amino acids: CAGTAGGVTDTQYF. The CDR3 nucleotides read TGTGCCGGCACTGCAGGAGGGGTCACGGATACGCAGTATTTT.

This clone came up once. This chain links TRBV5-1 with TRBJ1-4, with 7 nucleotides matching TRBD1. The trim removed 0 bases at V and 5 bases at J, leaving 4 bases unmatched. This CDR3 contains 15 residues. The V gene's germline CDR1 is SGHRS and CDR2 YFSETQ. This CDR3 reads CASSLGDRVNEKLFF. The CDR3 nucleotides read TGCGCCAGCAGCTTGGGCGACAGGGTGAATGAAAAACTGTTTTTT.

The gene calls are TRBV29-1 and TRBJ2-1, with D tentatively TRBD1 (5 bases). From germline, CDR1 is SQVTM and CDR2 ANQGSEA. V dropped 4 bases and J dropped 10 bases, with 11 bases sitting between them. The CDR3 loop spans 11 amino acids. CDR3 in DNA: TGCAGCGTTGCGGACATCCAGGAGCAGTTCTTC. It specifies CSVADIQEQFF.

This chain uses TRBV6-6 with TRBJ1-1; D perhaps matches TRBD1 (6 bases). The CDR3 spans 13 residues. The germline V gene has CDR1 MNHNY and CDR2 SVGAGI (reference sequence). V lost 7 bases and J 5 bases, leaving 14 bases between the germline ends. The CDR3 region is CASKNRVGTEAFF. The DNA for the CDR3 is TGTGCCAGCAAGAACAGGGTGGGAACTGAAGCTTTCTTT.

The chain links TRBV19 to TRBJ2-5, with D perhaps matching TRBD1 (6 bases). V lost 9 bases and J lost 0, with 14 bases in between. The V gene's germline CDR1 is LNHDA and CDR2 SQIVND (reference sequence). The CDR3 runs to 14 residues. The CDR3 sequence is CARKTYRDQETQYF. The CDR3 DNA follows: TGTGCCAGAAAAACTTACAGGGACCAAGAGACCCAGTACTTC. Based on the CDR3 plus reference TRBV19 and TRBJ2-5, the full variable domain is DGGITQSPKYLFRKEGQNVTLSCEQNLNHDAMYWYRQDPGQGLRLIYYSQIVNDFQKGDIAEGYSVSREKKESFPLTVTSAQKNPTAFYLCARKTYRDQETQYFGPGTRLLVL.

The CDR3 loop is CASSTGSSHNEQFF. As DNA, the CDR3 is TGTGCCAGCAGCACCGGGTCTTCCCACAATGAGCAGTTCTTC. The rearrangement links TRBV7-2 to TRBJ2-1; D remains unclear. CDR3 size: 14 residues. Between the trimmed V and J ends, which lost 5 bases and 5 bases, there was a span of 13 bases. In germline, CDR1 is SGHTA, CDR2 FQGNSA.